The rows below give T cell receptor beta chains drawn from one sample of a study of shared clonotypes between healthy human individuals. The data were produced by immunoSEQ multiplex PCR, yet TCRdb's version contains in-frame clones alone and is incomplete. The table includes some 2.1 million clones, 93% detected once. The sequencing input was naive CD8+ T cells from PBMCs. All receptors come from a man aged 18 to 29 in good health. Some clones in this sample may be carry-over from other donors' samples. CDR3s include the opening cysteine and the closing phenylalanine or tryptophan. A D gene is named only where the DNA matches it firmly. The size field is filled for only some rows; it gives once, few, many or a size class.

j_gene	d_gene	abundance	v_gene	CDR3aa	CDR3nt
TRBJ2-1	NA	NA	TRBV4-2	CASSQETPYNEQFF	TGTGCCAGCAGCCAAGAAACACCCTACAATGAGCAGTTCTTC
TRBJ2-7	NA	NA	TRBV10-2	CASSEGGFYEQYF	TGCGCCAGCAGTGAGGGGGGATTCTACGAGCAGTACTTC
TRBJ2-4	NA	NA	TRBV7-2	CASSWGTSKINIQYF	TGTGCCAGCAGCTGGGGCACCTCCAAGATAAACATTCAGTACTTC
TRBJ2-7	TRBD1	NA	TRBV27	CASSWAGGPEQYF	TGTGCCAGCAGTTGGGCAGGGGGCCCCGAGCAGTACTTC
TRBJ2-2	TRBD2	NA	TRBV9	CASSAWGVAGNTGELFF	TGTGCCAGCAGCGCCTGGGGGGTAGCGGGTAACACCGGGGAGCTGTTTTTT
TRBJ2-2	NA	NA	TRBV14	CASSQWGSPWGGELFF	TGTGCCAGCAGCCAATGGGGGAGCCCCTGGGGCGGGGAGCTGTTTTTT
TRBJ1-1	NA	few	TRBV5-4	CASSFTGGWDTEAFF	TGTGCCAGCAGCTTTACCGGGGGATGGGATACTGAAGCTTTCTTT
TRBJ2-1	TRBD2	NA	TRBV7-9	CASSLAGGGQFF	TGTGCCAGCAGCTTAGCGGGCGGGGGGCAGTTCTTC
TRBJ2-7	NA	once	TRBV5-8	CAGVSPEAYEQYF	TGTGCCGGGGTCAGTCCGGAAGCCTACGAGCAGTACTTC
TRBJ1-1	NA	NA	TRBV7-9	CASSLAGAMNTEAFF	TGTGCCAGCAGCTTAGCCGGGGCCATGAACACTGAAGCTTTCTTT
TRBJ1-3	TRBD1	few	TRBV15	CATSRDRNSGNTIYF	TGTGCCACCAGCAGGGACAGGAACTCTGGAAACACCATATATTTT
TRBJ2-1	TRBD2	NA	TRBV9	CASSAEKREDEQFF	TGTGCCAGCAGCGCCGAGAAGCGGGAGGATGAGCAGTTCTTC
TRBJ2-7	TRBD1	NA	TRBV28	CASSGTGGGRYEQYF	TGTGCCAGCAGTGGGACAGGGGGGGGTAGGTACGAGCAGTACTTC
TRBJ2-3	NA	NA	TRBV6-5	CASSYGHSTDTQYF	TGTGCCAGCAGTTACGGACACTCCACAGATACGCAGTATTTT
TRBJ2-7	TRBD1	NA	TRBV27	CASSPGQLAYEQYF	TGTGCCAGCAGCCCGGGACAGTTAGCCTACGAGCAGTACTTC
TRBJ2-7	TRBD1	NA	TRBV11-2	CASSFGQVYEQYF	TGTGCCAGCAGCTTCGGACAGGTCTACGAGCAGTACTTC
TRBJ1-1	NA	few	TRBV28	CASSFGGGYSEAFF	TGTGCCAGCAGTTTCGGGGGCGGATACTCTGAAGCTTTCTTT
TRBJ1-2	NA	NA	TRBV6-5	CASSGGRGARIRYTF	TGTGCCAGCAGTGGCGGTAGGGGGGCGCGAATACGCTACACCTTC
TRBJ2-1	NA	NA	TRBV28	CASSLMYGGNEQFF	TGTGCCAGCAGTTTGATGTACGGGGGCAATGAGCAGTTCTTC
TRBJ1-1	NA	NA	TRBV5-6	CASRIRGTTEAFF	TGTGCCAGCAGGATCCGGGGGACGACTGAAGCTTTCTTT
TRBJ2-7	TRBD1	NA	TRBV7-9	CASSSRGQGAGEQYF	TGTGCCAGCAGCTCTAGGGGACAGGGGGCTGGAGAGCAGTACTTC
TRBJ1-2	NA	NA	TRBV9	CASSVEGGPNYGYTF	TGTGCCAGCAGCGTAGAAGGCGGCCCGAACTATGGCTACACCTTC
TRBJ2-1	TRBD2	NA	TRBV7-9	CASSSAGLATFNEQFF	TGTGCCAGCAGCTCCGCGGGACTAGCGACTTTCAATGAGCAGTTCTTC
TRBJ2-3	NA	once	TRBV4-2	CASSQDSREADTQYF	TGTGCCAGCAGCCAAGATTCCAGGGAGGCAGATACGCAGTATTTT
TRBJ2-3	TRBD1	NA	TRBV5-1	CASSPMTGGFFADTQYF	TGCGCCAGCAGCCCGATGACAGGGGGCTTTTTTGCAGATACGCAGTATTTT
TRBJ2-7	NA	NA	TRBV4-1	CASSQRQSYEQYF	TGCGCCAGCAGCCAGAGACAGTCCTACGAGCAGTACTTC
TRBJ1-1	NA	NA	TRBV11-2	CASSLGGLGAFF	TGTGCCAGCAGCTTAGGCGGCTTGGGAGCTTTCTTT
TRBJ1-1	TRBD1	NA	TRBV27	CASSLVWDSLLLNTEAFF	TGTGCCAGCAGTTTAGTTTGGGACAGCTTACTTTTGAACACTGAAGCTTTCTTT
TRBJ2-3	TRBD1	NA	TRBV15	CATSIDRGPDTQYF	TGTGCCACCAGCATCGACAGGGGACCAGATACGCAGTATTTT
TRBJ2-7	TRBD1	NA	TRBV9	CASSPGTGTYEQYF	TGTGCCAGCAGCCCCGGGACAGGGACCTACGAGCAGTACTTC
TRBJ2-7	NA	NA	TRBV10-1	CASSESVSGHEQYF	TGCGCCAGCAGTGAGTCGGTCTCGGGCCACGAGCAGTACTTC
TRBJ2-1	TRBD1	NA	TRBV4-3	CASSPAPGQTSYNEQFF	TGCGCCAGCAGCCCCGCCCCGGGACAGACCTCCTACAATGAGCAGTTCTTC
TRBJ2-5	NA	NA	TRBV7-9	CASSLVGHQETQYF	TGTGCCAGCAGCTTAGTCGGTCACCAAGAGACCCAGTACTTC
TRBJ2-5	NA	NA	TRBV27	CASTPRFRGGETQYF	TGTGCCAGCACGCCTCGGTTCAGGGGCGGGGAGACCCAGTACTTC
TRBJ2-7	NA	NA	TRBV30	CAGEGAVTYEQYF	TGTGCCGGAGAAGGGGCGGTAACCTACGAGCAGTACTTC
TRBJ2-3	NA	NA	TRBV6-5	CASSYSISYTDTQYF	TGTGCCAGCAGTTACTCGATTAGTTACACAGATACGCAGTATTTT
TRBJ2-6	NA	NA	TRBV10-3	CAITGRPEPSGANVLTF	TGTGCCATCACAGGGCGTCCCGAACCCTCTGGGGCCAACGTCCTGACTTTC
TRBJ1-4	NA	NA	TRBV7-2	CASSSSTRDLNEKLFF	TGTGCCAGCAGCTCCAGCACACGGGACCTTAATGAAAAACTGTTTTTT
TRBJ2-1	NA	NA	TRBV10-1	CASSDRTNYNEQFF	TGCGCCAGCAGTGACAGGACTAACTACAATGAGCAGTTCTTC
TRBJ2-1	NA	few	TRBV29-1	CSVLHGGYLYNEQFF	TGCAGCGTCCTTCATGGGGGGTACCTTTACAATGAGCAGTTCTTC
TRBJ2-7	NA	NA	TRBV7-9	CAIRWLGEQYF	TGTGCCATACGGTGGCTGGGCGAGCAGTACTTC
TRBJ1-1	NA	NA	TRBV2	CASNLNTEAFF	TGTGCCAGCAACCTGAACACTGAAGCTTTCTTT
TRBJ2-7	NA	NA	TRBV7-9	CASSLSRFSNEQYF	TGTGCCAGCAGCTTGAGTAGATTTTCCAACGAGCAGTACTTC
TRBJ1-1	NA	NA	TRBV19	CASSWGEAYEAFF	TGTGCCAGTAGTTGGGGGGAAGCTTATGAAGCTTTCTTT
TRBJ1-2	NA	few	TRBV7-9	CASSPGAQAYGYTF	TGTGCCAGCAGCCCTGGGGCACAGGCATATGGCTACACCTTC
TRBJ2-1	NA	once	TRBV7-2	CASSLARLDGHNEQFF	TGTGCCAGCAGCTTAGCAAGGCTAGACGGCCACAATGAGCAGTTCTTC
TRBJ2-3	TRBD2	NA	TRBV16	CASSQSRYTPGGDTQYF	TGTGCCAGCAGCCAATCAAGGTACACCCCGGGAGGAGATACGCAGTATTTT
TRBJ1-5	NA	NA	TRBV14	CASSQDGLRGGLEQPQHF	TGTGCCAGCAGCCAAGATGGTCTAAGGGGGGGGTTGGAACAGCCCCAGCATTTT
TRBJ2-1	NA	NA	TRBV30	CAWSTGLGPEQFF	TGTGCCTGGAGTACGGGCCTAGGACCAGAGCAGTTCTTC
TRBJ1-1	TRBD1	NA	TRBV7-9	CASSPHQGVRNTEAFF	TGTGCCAGCAGCCCACACCAGGGGGTGCGGAACACTGAAGCTTTCTTT
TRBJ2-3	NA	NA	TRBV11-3	CASSFIYGTQYF	TGTGCCAGCAGCTTCATCTATGGTACGCAGTATTTT
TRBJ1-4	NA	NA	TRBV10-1	CASSERGLNEKLFF	TGCGCCAGCAGTGAGCGGGGTTTGAATGAAAAACTGTTTTTT
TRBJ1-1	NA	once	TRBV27	CASGPVGITEAFF	TGTGCCAGCGGTCCGGTGGGGATCACTGAAGCTTTCTTT
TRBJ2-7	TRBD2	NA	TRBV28	CASGARLATYEQYF	TGTGCCAGCGGGGCACGACTAGCGACCTACGAGCAGTACTTC
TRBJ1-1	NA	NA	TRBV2	CASSVGRDSGGTEAFF	TGTGCCAGCAGTGTTGGCCGGGACTCTGGGGGGACTGAAGCTTTCTTT
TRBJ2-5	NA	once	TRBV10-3	CATSPLRVQETQYF	TGTGCCACCAGCCCTCTGAGAGTACAAGAGACCCAGTACTTC
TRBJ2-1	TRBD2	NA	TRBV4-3	CASSQDRGVYNEQFF	TGCGCCAGCAGCCAAGATCGGGGGGTCTACAATGAGCAGTTCTTC
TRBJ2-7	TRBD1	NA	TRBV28	CASSLWTSGQGYEQYF	TGTGCCAGCAGTTTATGGACCTCCGGACAGGGCTACGAGCAGTACTTC
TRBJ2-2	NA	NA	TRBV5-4	CASSLGDRSNTGELFF	TGTGCCAGCAGCTTGGGGGACCGATCGAACACCGGGGAGCTGTTTTTT